These T cell receptor beta chains were read from a single sample in a study of blood T cell repertoires in COVID-19. Some clones are missing from TCRdb's copy, which holds only in-frame ones; the method was immunoSEQ multiplex PCR. The sample carries approximately 400,000 clones, around 90% recorded once. Input material: peripheral blood. The origin of the receptors is a man between 40 and 49 years old with acute or convalescent COVID-19. CDR3s include the opening cysteine and the closing phenylalanine or tryptophan. Fields, in order: J gene, V gene, D gene, clone size, CDR3 protein, CDR3 DNA. D genes are given only for firm matches. Size values are once, few and many counts, or a class for expanded clones, and some rows have none.

>TRBJ2-6|TRBV29-1|.|.
CSVALQGISGANVLTF
TGCAGCGTCGCCCTCCAGGGGATCTCTGGGGCCAACGTCCTGACTTTC
>TRBJ2-7|TRBV19|.|.
CASSILSLEAYEQYF
TGTGCCAGTAGTATATTATCTCTGGAGGCGTACGAGCAGTACTTC
>TRBJ2-6|TRBV28|.|.
CASGGRRESSSGANVLTF
TGTGCCAGCGGTGGCCGCCGGGAGTCAAGCTCTGGGGCCAACGTCCTGACTTTC
>TRBJ1-2|TRBV5-1|.|.
CASSLAGVHGYTF
TGCGCCAGCAGCTTGGCAGGGGTCCATGGCTACACCTTC
>TRBJ2-7|TRBV5-5|.|.
CASSLKEYEQYF
TGTGCCAGCAGCTTAAAGGAGTACGAGCAGTACTTC
>TRBJ2-7|TRBV28|TRBD2|.
CASRLAGGVSEQYF
TGTGCCAGCAGACTAGCGGGGGGGGTAAGCGAGCAGTACTTC
>TRBJ1-3|TRBV11-2|.|.
CASSSRGAGNTIYF
TGTGCCAGCAGCTCCCGGGGGGCTGGAAACACCATATATTTT
>TRBJ1-4|TRBV11-2|.|.
CASSLARNEKLFF
TGTGCCAGCAGCTTAGCCAGAAATGAAAAACTGTTTTTT
>TRBJ1-1|TRBV7-6|TRBD1|.
CASSPQGPRDTEAFF
TGTGCCAGCAGCCCACAGGGGCCCCGGGACACTGAAGCTTTCTTT
>TRBJ2-1|TRBV7-2|.|once
CASSLVRRPSYNEQFF
TGTGCCAGCAGCTTAGTAAGGCGGCCCTCGTACAATGAGCAGTTCTTC